The T cell receptor (beta chain) under discussion was sequenced for a study of T cell responses to AZD1222 COVID-19 vaccine. Study results and limitations: Two doses of AZD1222 preceded a rise in Spike-specific TCR breadth and depth. Repertoire collection took place solely once the T cell response had peaked. Baseline serostatus was positive in only six AZD1222 recipients. Per reports, nearly half of all spike-specific TCRs target regions that are unmutated in variants.

The germline CDR1 and CDR2 sequences are KGHDR and SFDVKD. With 3 bases removed from V and 9 bases from J, the gap between germline ends came to 7 bases. This CDR3 has 11 amino acids. Clones were sequenced by immunoSEQ multiplex PCR, and TCRdb holds only the in-frame ones, with some missing. The data contain some 42,000 clones, over 70% of them seen just once; the ten biggest clones take up roughly 18%. A remark on this clone: Its antigen remains unidentified.

This TCR derives from an adult who received the AZD1222 COVID-19 vaccine. The chain joins TRBV24-1 to TRBJ2-5, with a tentative D call TRBD2 (6 bases). Sequencing used peripheral blood, obtained 28 days after the second AZD1222 dose. The CDR3 region is CATSDGGAQYF. In DNA, the CDR3 is TGTGCCACCAGTGATGGCGGGGCCCAGTACTTC.